The 30 T cell receptor beta chains given below trace back to one sample, sequenced in a study of blood T cell repertoires in COVID-19. Profiling relied on immunoSEQ multiplex PCR, and the TCRdb table lists in-frame clones only, not all of them. The sample has some 340,000 clones, around 83% seen once. The source material was PBMCs or T cells enriched from blood (not recorded which). The source is a woman aged 45-60 years who had recovered from COVID-19.

This clone was seen only once. The chain carries TRBV7-3 and TRBJ1-6; tentative D call: TRBD1 (6 bases). Germline CDR1 is SGHTA and CDR2 is FQGTGA. Trimming took off 5 bases at V and 7 bases at J, with 9 bases between the two ends. This CDR3 comprises 13 residues. The CDR3 protein is CASSPGANSPLHF. The CDR3 DNA reads as TGTGCCAGCAGCCCAGGGGCAAATTCACCCCTCCACTTT.

The V call is TRBV5-6, the J call TRBJ1-1, with D tentatively TRBD1 (6 bases). This CDR3 spans 13 amino acids. V lost 1 base, J lost 11 bases, and 15 bases lay in between. Germline V gene data show CDR1 as SGHDT and CDR2 as YYEEEE. The CDR3 DNA is TGTGCCAGCAGCTTGTACCAGGGGTTGGGGGCTTTCTTT. Translation: CASSLYQGLGAFF.

The CDR3 nucleotides read TGTGCCAGCAGTCCCCAGACAGTGGACACTGAAGCTTTCTTT. It codes for CASSPQTVDTEAFF. This chain joins TRBV27 and TRBJ1-1, with D possibly being TRBD1 (5 bases). V lost 5 bases, J lost 3 bases, and 13 bases lay in between. Germline V CDR1 and CDR2: MNHEY, SMNVEV (reference sequence). The CDR3 consists of 14 residues.

There are many counts of this clone. The chain employs TRBV7-2 and TRBJ1-1; a weak D match, TRBD1 (6 bases). V was cut by 2 bases and J by 1 base, with 11 bases left in between. This CDR3 region has 15 residues. Germline-derived CDR1 and CDR2 are SGHTA and FQGNSA. DNA for the CDR3: TGTGCCAGCAGCTTACGGCCAGGGGAGAACACTGAAGCTTTCTTT. Residues: CASSLRPGENTEAFF.

The chain joins TRBV9 to TRBJ2-7; TRBD2 agrees at 8 bases. The J segment lost 3 bases and the V segment lost 7 bases, leaving 6 bases of the junction unmatched. CDR3 length equals 13 residues. Germline CDR1 reads SGDLS; CDR2 reads YYNGEE. The CDR3 loop is CASGGRTNYEQYF. In DNA form, the CDR3 reads TGTGCCAGCGGCGGGAGGACCAACTACGAGCAGTACTTC.

This chain uses TRBV10-3 with TRBJ1-5; a weak D match, TRBD1 (5 bases). With 3 bases removed from V and 0 bases from J, the gap between germline ends came to 9 bases. The germline V gene encodes CDR1 ENHRY and CDR2 SYGVKD. The length of the CDR3 is 15 residues. This CDR3 is CAISDTTDSNQPQHF. In DNA form, the CDR3 reads TGTGCCATCAGTGACACGACAGATAGCAATCAGCCCCAGCATTTT.

This clone was counted a single time. The chain carries TRBV7-9 and TRBJ2-1, with D maybe TRBD2 (6 bases). Germline lookup yields CDR1 SEHNR and CDR2 FQNEAQ (reference sequence). V lost 5 bases and J 9 bases, leaving 20 bases between the germline ends. This CDR3 contains 15 residues. CDR3 protein: CASSLERAGLGEQFF. The DNA of the CDR3 is TGTGCCAGCAGCCTAGAGCGGGCAGGGTTGGGTGAGCAGTTCTTC.

This chain connects TRBV30 to TRBJ1-1; 7 positions agree with TRBD1. The CDR3 sequence is 14 residues long. Germline CDR1 and CDR2: GTSNPN and SVGIG (reference sequence). With V trimmed by 3 bases and J by 4 bases, 8 bases remained unmatched. Here the CDR3 reads CAWRNQGVRTEAFF. As DNA, the CDR3 is TGTGCCTGGAGGAATCAGGGGGTTCGCACTGAAGCTTTCTTT.

The chain carries TRBV5-4 and TRBJ2-5, with TRBD2 matching over 10 bases. Unmatched junction bases numbered 15, after V lost 1 base and J lost 0 bases. CDR1 is SGHNT, CDR2 YYREEE, per germline (reference sequence). CDR3 length equals 20 residues. The CDR3 is CASSLLAGAKALKYQETQYF. Written as DNA, the CDR3 is TGTGCCAGCAGCTTGCTAGCGGGGGCCAAAGCTCTCAAGTACCAAGAGACCCAGTACTTC.

This clone was found a few times. Other DNA sequences in this specimen translate into the identical CDR3. The J gene is TRBJ1-2, the V gene TRBV7-9; D not resolved. CDR3 length: 13 residues. The germline CDR1 and CDR2 sequences are SEHNR and FQNEAQ (reference sequence). The V end was cut by 3 bases, the J end by 2 bases, with 7 bases between. CDR3: CASSFGQNYGYTF. The CDR3 DNA is TGTGCCAGCAGCTTTGGGCAAAACTATGGCTACACCTTC.

This chain connects TRBV7-9 to TRBJ2-1, with 11 bases aligning to TRBD2. The V segment lost 1 base and the J segment 5 bases; nucleotides outside the gene matches: 4. Germline CDR1 SEHNR, CDR2 FQNEAQ (reference sequence). There are 16 residues in the CDR3. CDR3 in amino acids: CASSLVTSGAHNEQFF. The CDR3 DNA reads TGTGCCAGCAGCTTAGTGACTAGCGGGGCACACAATGAGCAGTTCTTC.

This clone was seen a single time. In nucleotides, the CDR3 is TGTGCTAGTGGTTTCCCCGTACCGGGACAGGGGCACAATCAGCCCCAGCATTTT. Its protein is CASGFPVPGQGHNQPQHF. V usage is TRBV12-5 and J usage is TRBJ1-5; 10 bases agree with TRBD1. Germline V CDR1 and CDR2: LGHNT, FRNRAP. The CDR3 loop spans 18 amino acids. V lost 3 bases, J lost 3 bases, and 11 bases stayed unmatched.

The gene calls are TRBV20-1 and TRBJ2-5; the match to TRBD2 covers 8 bases. CDR3 length: 14 amino acids. In germline, CDR1 is DFQATT, CDR2 SNEGSKA (reference sequence). V was clipped by 3 bases and J by 1 base; unmatched bases: 4. CDR3 protein: CSASLAGIQETQYF. CDR3 in DNA: TGCAGTGCTAGTCTAGCGGGCATCCAAGAGACCCAGTACTTC.

The gene calls are TRBV2 and TRBJ1-5; possibly TRBD1 for D (6 bases). CDR3 length: 15 amino acids. The V and J ends lost 6 bases and 4 bases respectively, with 16 bases between them. CDR1 and CDR2 (germline): SNHLY, FYNNEI. In nucleotides, the CDR3 is TGTGCCAGCAGCGAGATGCGGACAGCTAATCAGCCCCAGCATTTT. It encodes CASSEMRTANQPQHF.

V and J are TRBV7-9 and TRBJ2-7; 9 bases agree with TRBD2. The germline CDR1 and CDR2 sequences are SEHNR and FQNEAQ (reference sequence). CDR3 length equals 14 residues. V shed 5 bases and J 6 bases; nucleotides not matched to a gene: 8. CDR3 in amino acids: CASSLGTSPLEQYF. DNA for the CDR3: TGTGCCAGCAGCCTCGGGACTAGCCCTCTCGAGCAGTACTTC.

This clone came up once. The V gene is TRBV7-2, the J gene TRBJ2-5; D perhaps matches TRBD2 (6 bases). Germline V gives CDR1 SGHTA, CDR2 FQGNSA. The CDR3 spans 15 residues. V gave up 3 bases and J gave up 1 base, with 12 bases separating them. Here the CDR3 reads CASSFSGDPQETQYF. CDR3 coding DNA: TGTGCCAGCAGCTTTTCGGGGGACCCCCAAGAGACCCAGTACTTC.

As for this clone: The sample has other DNA sequences that encode this CDR3 too. The chain recombines TRBV18 with TRBJ1-1; a weak D match, TRBD1 (6 bases). The CDR3 is 14 residues long. The V gene lost 3 bases and the J gene lost 1 base, with 9 bases spanning the gap. Germline V gene sequence: CDR1 KGHSH, CDR2 LQKENI. The CDR3 nucleotides read TGTGCCAGCTCACCGTTGGGGGCGAACACTGAAGCTTTCTTT. The encoded protein is CASSPLGANTEAFF.

The chain links TRBV19 to TRBJ1-4; 11 bases line up with TRBD1. The germline V gene encodes CDR1 LNHDA and CDR2 SQIVND (reference sequence). The CDR3 length is 14 residues. The J segment lost 7 bases and the V segment lost 6 bases, leaving 4 bases of the junction unmatched. The CDR3 spells CASRRTGGGEKLFF. The CDR3 DNA follows: TGTGCCAGTAGGAGGACAGGGGGCGGTGAAAAACTGTTTTTT.

The chain joins TRBV6-5 to TRBJ1-2, with no clear D. The V and J ends lost 3 bases and 4 bases respectively, with 15 bases between them. This CDR3 is 15 amino acids long. Germline V lookup: CDR1 MNHEY, CDR2 SVGAGI. The CDR3 here is CASSYGHSLSYGYTF. In nucleotides, the CDR3 is TGTGCCAGCAGTTATGGTCACAGCCTCAGCTATGGCTACACCTTC.

This clone was recorded once. The V call is TRBV9, the J call TRBJ2-3; possibly TRBD2 for D (6 bases). Trimming shortened V by 2 bases and J by 2 bases, and 12 bases separated the two germline ends. CDR3 length: 15 residues. Germline CDR1 is SGDLS and CDR2 is YYNGEE. CDR3 sequence reads: CASSVRGVVTDTQYF. CDR3 nucleotides: TGTGCCAGCAGCGTTCGCGGGGTGGTCACAGATACGCAGTATTTT.

The chain combines TRBV11-2 with TRBJ2-7, with D possibly TRBD1 on 6 matching bases. Germline values: CDR1 SGHAT, CDR2 FQNNGV. V was cut by 4 bases and J by 2 bases, with 12 bases left in between. The CDR3 is made up of 14 amino acids. Here the CDR3 reads CASSSWDKPYEQYF. The CDR3 nucleotides are TGTGCCAGCAGCTCCTGGGACAAGCCCTACGAGCAGTACTTC.

This clone was observed a few times. The V gene is TRBV3-1 (or the pseudogene TRBV3-2), the J gene TRBJ2-7; D call uncertain. There are 13 residues in the CDR3. Trimming removed 1 base at V and 10 bases at J, with 14 bases between. The germline CDR1 and CDR2 sequences are LGHDT and YNNKEL (reference sequence). The CDR3 bases are TGTGCCAGCAGCCAAGTTAGCCGAAGTGCACAGTACTTC. Translating it yields CASSQVSRSAQYF.

The chain couples TRBV9 to TRBJ1-1, with D tentatively TRBD1 (5 bases). The CDR3 covers 15 residues. CDR1 SGDLS and CDR2 YYNGEE come from the germline V gene. V lost 3 bases to trimming and J lost 4 bases, with 16 bases between them. CDR3 sequence reads: CASSATPLRGTEAFF. CDR3 nucleotide sequence: TGTGCCAGCAGCGCAACCCCTCTTAGGGGCACTGAAGCTTTCTTT.

This clone was detected only once. The chain recombines TRBV5-5 with TRBJ1-4; 9 bases fit TRBD1. Germline V gene sequence: CDR1 SGHKS, CDR2 YYEKEE (reference sequence). With V trimmed by 1 base and J by 5 bases, 12 bases remained unmatched. The CDR3 extends over 18 amino acids. The CDR3 nucleotides are TGTGCCAGCAGCTTGCAGGGACAGGGAGGACCCTTCAATGAAAAACTGTTTTTT. Translation gives CASSLQGQGGPFNEKLFF.

The chain carries TRBV9 and TRBJ2-6, with 7 nucleotides matching TRBD1. This CDR3 has 15 residues. Germline trimming cut 4 bases from V and 8 bases from J; bases unmatched to any gene: 9. Germline CDR1 and CDR2: SGDLS and YYNGEE. This CDR3 reads CASSHPTGSPNVLTF. DNA for the CDR3: TGTGCCAGCAGCCACCCGACAGGGTCCCCCAACGTCCTGACTTTC.

V usage is TRBV5-1 and J usage is TRBJ2-7, with 8 bases lining up with TRBD1. Germline V CDR1 and CDR2: SGHRS, YFSETQ. CDR3 length: 17 residues. The trim removed 0 bases at V and 1 base at J, leaving 9 bases unmatched. CDR3 region: CASSLAWTGRFSYEQYF. The CDR3 DNA follows: TGCGCCAGCAGCTTGGCCTGGACAGGGAGATTTTCCTACGAGCAGTACTTC.

A single count supports this clone. This chain uses TRBV5-1 with TRBJ2-3; 7 bases fit TRBD2. CDR3 length equals 15 residues. CDR1 is SGHRS and CDR2 is YFSETQ in the germline V gene. The ends lost 4 bases at V and 4 bases at J; junction bases unmatched: 9. The CDR3 region is CASSRGGGRPDTQYF. The CDR3 coding sequence is TGCGCCAGCAGCCGGGGCGGGGGTCGGCCAGATACGCAGTATTTT. Full variable domain (outside the CDR3, taken from reference TRBV5-1 and TRBJ2-3): KAGVTQTPRYLIKTRGQQVTLSCSPISGHRSVSWYQQTPGQGLQFLFEYFSETQRNKGNFPGRFSGRQFSNSRSEMNVSTLELGDSALYLCASSRGGGRPDTQYFGPGTRLTVL.

The chain employs TRBV6-5 and TRBJ1-5, with 7 bases matching TRBD1. Germline CDR1 reads MNHEY; CDR2 reads SVGAGI. V lost 7 bases to trimming and J lost 1 base; unmatched junction nucleotides: 7. This CDR3 region has 15 residues. The CDR3 region has the DNA TGTGCCAGCAAAAAATCAGGGGGAAGCAATCAGCCCCAGCATTTT. Its protein product is CASKKSGGSNQPQHF.

This chain uses TRBV15 with TRBJ2-3; perhaps TRBD1 as D (6 bases). The V gene lost 8 bases and the J gene lost 3 bases, with 12 bases spanning the gap. This CDR3 has 13 residues. Germline CDR1 LNHNV, CDR2 YYDKDF (reference sequence). The CDR3 here is CATQQGRTDTQYF. CDR3 in DNA: TGTGCCACCCAGCAGGGGCGGACAGATACGCAGTATTTT.

This rearrangement joins TRBV19 to TRBJ1-4; 7 nucleotides match TRBD1. Germline assignment: CDR1 LNHDA and CDR2 SQIVND (reference sequence). The V and J ends lost 9 bases and 4 bases, in that order; junction bases with no gene match: 8. This CDR3 has 14 amino acids. CDR3 coding DNA: TGTGCCAGCCGGGACAGCGTTTTTAATGAAAAACTGTTTTTT. Translation gives CASRDSVFNEKLFF. Supplemented by reference TRBV19 and TRBJ1-4, the full variable domain reads DGGITQSPKYLFRKEGQNVTLSCEQNLNHDAMYWYRQDPGQGLRLIYYSQIVNDFQKGDIAEGYSVSREKKESFPLTVTSAQKNPTAFYLCASRDSVFNEKLFFGSGTQLSVL.